The entry below describes one T cell receptor beta chain. The data belong to a study of blood T cell repertoires in COVID-19. This table comes from immunoSEQ multiplex PCR, and its TCRdb copy is limited to in-frame clones, with some not included. The repertoire holds approximately 66,000 clones, with about nine tenths as singletons. The V gene lost 2 bases and the J gene lost 7 bases, with 16 bases spanning the gap. There are 15 residues in the CDR3. The sequence came from a man aged 60 to 75 with acute or convalescent COVID-19. This chain links TRBV5-3 with TRBJ1-5; D gene ambiguous. TRBV5-3 is assigned to the ORF class and has an uncertain function. Sequenced: peripheral blood. CDR3 amino acids: CARSFLGRLYQPQHF. CDR3 nucleotides: TGTGCCAGAAGCTTTCTCGGGAGGCTCTACCAGCCCCAGCATTTT.